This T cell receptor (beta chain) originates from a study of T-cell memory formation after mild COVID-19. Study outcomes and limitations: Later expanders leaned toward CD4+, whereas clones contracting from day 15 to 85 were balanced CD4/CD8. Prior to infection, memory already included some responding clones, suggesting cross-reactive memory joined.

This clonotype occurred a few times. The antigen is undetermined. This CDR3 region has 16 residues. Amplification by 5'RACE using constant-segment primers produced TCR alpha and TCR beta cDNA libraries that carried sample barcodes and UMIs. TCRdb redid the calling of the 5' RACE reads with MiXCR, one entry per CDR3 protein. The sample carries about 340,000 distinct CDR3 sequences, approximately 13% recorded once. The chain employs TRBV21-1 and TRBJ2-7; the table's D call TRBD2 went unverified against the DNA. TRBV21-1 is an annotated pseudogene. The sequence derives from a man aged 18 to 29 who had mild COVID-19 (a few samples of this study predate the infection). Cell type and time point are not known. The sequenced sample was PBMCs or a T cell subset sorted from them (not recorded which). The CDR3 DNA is TGTGCCAGCAGCAAATGGGGCGGGACTAGCGGGGTTGAGCAGTACTTC. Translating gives CASSKWGGTSGVEQYF.